A single sample gave rise to the 18 T cell receptor beta chains below, sequenced in a study of T-cell memory formation after mild COVID-19. TCRdb redid the calling of the 5' RACE reads with MiXCR, one entry per CDR3 protein. In the table there are some 340,000 distinct CDR3 sequences, 10% to 15% of which are singletons. The sequencing input was PBMCs or a T cell subset sorted from them (not recorded which). The receptors originated from a man younger than 35 who had mild COVID-19 (a few samples of this study predate the infection). Cell type and time point are not known.

This clonotype was detected ten times or more. The chain carries TRBV7-6 and TRBJ2-3, with 10 bases that match TRBD2. CDR3 length equals 16 residues. The ends lost 4 bases at V and 6 bases at J; junction bases unmatched: 10. CDR1 is SGHVS and CDR2 is FNYEAQ in the germline V gene. DNA for the CDR3: TGTGCCAGCAGCTACATGAGCGGGGGGGTCTCCGATACGCAGTATTTT. It encodes CASSYMSGGVSDTQYF. Using reference TRBV7-6 and TRBJ2-3 for the parts outside the CDR3, the full variable domain is GAGVSQSPRYKVTKRGQDVALRCDPISGHVSLYWYRQALGQGPEFLTYFNYEAQQDKSGLPNDRFSAERPEGSISTLTIQRTEQRDSAMYRCASSYMSGGVSDTQYFGPGTRLTVL.

To note about this clonotype: An end of the junction differs from the germline gene, which may be a read error. The V gene is TRBV5-1, the J gene TRBJ2-3; D not resolved. The germline gives CDR1 SGHRS, CDR2 YFSETQ. The CDR3 extends over 12 amino acids. The chain's CDR3 is CASSPDTNTQYF. CDR3 DNA sequence: TGCGCCAGCAGCCCAGACACAAATACGCAGTATTTT.

The chain employs TRBV9 and TRBJ2-2; D possibly uses TRBD1 or TRBD2 (5 bases each). The CDR3 sequence is 16 residues long. The germline gives CDR1 SGDLS, CDR2 YYNGEE. The V end lost 0 bases, the J end lost 6 bases, and 15 bases lay between the germline ends. The CDR3 nucleotides read TGTGCCAGCAGCGTAGACTCGGCTCTGGGGGCCGGGGAGCTGTTTTTT. Amino acids: CASSVDSALGAGELFF.

Only a few counts were recorded for this clonotype. The rearrangement joins TRBV20-1 to TRBJ2-1; 7 bases match TRBD1. Trimming removed 2 bases from V and 2 bases from J; junction bases left unmatched: 3. Germline values: CDR1 DFQATT, CDR2 SNEGSKA (reference sequence). The CDR3 runs to 14 residues. The CDR3 sequence: CSARRQGPYNEQFF. CDR3 DNA sequence: TGCAGTGCTAGACGACAGGGACCCTACAATGAGCAGTTCTTC.

This clonotype occurred many times. The genes are TRBV4-3 and TRBJ2-6, with a tentative D call TRBD1 (6 bases). The germline gives CDR1 LGHNA, CDR2 YSLEER. Deletions cut 2 bases from V and 1 base from J, with 15 bases between. The CDR3 extends over 18 amino acids. The CDR3 sequence: CASSQSDRGTSGANVLTF. CDR3 bases: TGCGCCAGCAGCCAATCGGATAGAGGGACATCTGGGGCCAACGTCCTGACTTTC.

This clonotype was seen a handful of times. The V gene is TRBV4-1, the J gene TRBJ1-3; a possible D gene is TRBD1 (5 bases). CDR1 and CDR2 (germline): MGHRA, YSYEKL. This CDR3 is built from 16 residues. Between the trimmed V and J ends, which lost 1 base and 0 bases, there was a span of 10 bases. CDR3 region: CASSQVRGPSGNTIYF. The CDR3 DNA reads TGCGCCAGCAGCCAAGTGAGGGGACCCTCTGGAAACACCATATATTTT.

This clonotype was counted only a few times. The chain has TRBV6-5 and TRBJ2-1, with D possibly being TRBD1 or TRBD2 (6 bases each). The germline CDR1 and CDR2 sequences are MNHEY and SVGAGI. The CDR3 sequence is 15 residues long. The V gene lost 0 bases and the J gene lost 4 bases, with 10 bases spanning the gap. The CDR3 nucleotides read TGTGCCAGCAGTTACTCGATAGGGGGGTACAATGAGCAGTTCTTC. Encoded protein: CASSYSIGGYNEQFF.

This clonotype was observed many times. The chain has TRBV5-6 and TRBJ2-5; 12 bases match TRBD2. The trim removed 2 bases at V and 5 bases at J, leaving 1 base unmatched. The CDR3 runs 14 residues. In germline, CDR1 is SGHDT, CDR2 YYEEEE. For the CDR3, the DNA is TGTGCCAGCAGCTTTGGACTAGCGGGGGAGACCCAGTACTTC. Encoded protein: CASSFGLAGETQYF.

This clonotype turned up a few times. The chain employs TRBV7-2 and TRBJ1-1; no clear D. V was shortened by 3 bases and J by 5 bases, with 13 bases between the two germline ends. CDR1 and CDR2 from the germline V gene are SGHTA and FQGNSA. This CDR3 region has 14 residues. CDR3 sequence reads: CASSFLTGRTEAFF. The CDR3 region has the DNA TGTGCCAGCAGCTTTTTGACCGGACGAACTGAAGCTTTCTTT.

This clonotype was counted a few times. This CDR3 is CASRTGTWDEQFF. CDR3 DNA sequence: TGTGCCAGCAGAACAGGGACTTGGGATGAGCAGTTCTTC. The rearrangement joins TRBV28 to TRBJ2-1; the D call may be TRBD1 or TRBD2 (6 bases each). Germline CDR1 is MDHEN and CDR2 is SYDVKM. The CDR3 consists of 13 residues. With 6 bases removed from V and 8 bases from J, the gap between germline ends came to 14 bases.

This clonotype was recorded a few times. The chain carries TRBV6-1 and TRBJ2-7; D call uncertain. CDR1 is MNHNS, CDR2 SASEGT, per germline. The CDR3 runs 15 residues. Trimming removed 7 bases from V and 5 bases from J, with 21 bases in between. CDR3 in amino acids: CASIPVGGFGHEQYF. CDR3 bases: TGTGCCAGCATCCCCGTGGGCGGCTTCGGTCACGAGCAGTACTTC.

This clonotype was detected only a few times. The rearrangement uses TRBV23-1 and TRBJ1-5, with a tentative D call TRBD1 (5 bases). TRBV23-1 is flagged as an ORF with uncertain function. The CDR3 has 17 residues. Trimming took 5 bases from V and 1 from J, leaving 18 bases between them. The CDR3 DNA reads TGCGCCAGCAGTTTGTCGGGGTCGGGGGAAAGCAATCAGCCCCAGCATTTT. This sequence encodes CASSLSGSGESNQPQHF.

This rearrangement joins TRBV12-3 or TRBV12-4 to TRBJ1-3; D not resolved. V was cut by 6 bases and J by 4 bases, with 13 bases left in between. The CDR3 extends over 14 amino acids. The DNA for the CDR3 is TGTGCCAGCAGCCTCAGACTGGGCGGAAACACCATATATTTT. Translation gives CASSLRLGGNTIYF.

CDR3 bases: TGTGCCAGCAGACCAGCACAGGGTGGGGGTAACTATGGCTACACCTTC. It specifies CASRPAQGGGNYGYTF. The chain employs TRBV7-9 and TRBJ1-2; D may be TRBD1 (6 bases). Trimming stripped 6 bases from V and 1 base from J, with 18 bases between. The CDR3 runs 16 residues. CDR1 and CDR2 from the germline V gene are SEHNR and FQNEAQ (reference sequence).

This clonotype has just a few counts. V and J are TRBV12-3 or TRBV12-4 and TRBJ1-6; 11 positions match TRBD1. With V trimmed by 7 bases and J by 6 bases, 2 bases remained unmatched. This CDR3 spans 14 amino acids. CDR3 nucleotide sequence: TGTGCCAGCACAGGGACAGGGGGTAATTCACCCCTCCACTTT. Encoded protein: CASTGTGGNSPLHF.

This clonotype showed up just a few times. V and J are TRBV4-2 and TRBJ1-3; 8 bases match TRBD1. The CDR3 is made up of 15 amino acids. Germline V gene sequence: CDR1 LGHNA, CDR2 YNFKEQ. Unmatched junction bases numbered 3, after V lost 1 base and J lost 4 bases. CDR3 protein: CASSQADRVGNTIYF. The DNA for the CDR3 is TGTGCCAGCAGCCAAGCGGACAGGGTCGGAAACACCATATATTTT.

This clonotype was counted a few times. The rearrangement links TRBV5-1 to TRBJ1-1; 7 nucleotides agree with TRBD1. V lost 3 bases to trimming and J lost 7 bases; unmatched junction nucleotides: 9. Germline V gene lookup returns CDR1 SGHRS and CDR2 YFSETQ. The CDR3 totals 14 residues. CDR3 in amino acids: CASSSQPTGNEAFF. The CDR3 bases are TGCGCCAGCAGCTCACAGCCGACAGGGAATGAAGCTTTCTTT. The full variable domain, completed using reference TRBV5-1 and TRBJ1-1, is KAGVTQTPRYLIKTRGQQVTLSCSPISGHRSVSWYQQTPGQGLQFLFEYFSETQRNKGNFPGRFSGRQFSNSRSEMNVSTLELGDSALYLCASSSQPTGNEAFFGQGTRLTVV.

This clonotype was counted a few times. The genes are TRBV3-1 and TRBJ2-7; 10 bases map to TRBD1. Germline trimming cut 4 bases from V and 6 bases from J; bases unmatched to any gene: 9. The CDR3 spans 15 residues. Germline V gene sequence: CDR1 LGHDT, CDR2 YNNKEL (reference sequence). The CDR3 loop reads CASSPTGTGVFEQYF. The CDR3 DNA follows: TGTGCCAGCAGCCCAACCGGGACAGGGGTGTTCGAGCAGTACTTC.